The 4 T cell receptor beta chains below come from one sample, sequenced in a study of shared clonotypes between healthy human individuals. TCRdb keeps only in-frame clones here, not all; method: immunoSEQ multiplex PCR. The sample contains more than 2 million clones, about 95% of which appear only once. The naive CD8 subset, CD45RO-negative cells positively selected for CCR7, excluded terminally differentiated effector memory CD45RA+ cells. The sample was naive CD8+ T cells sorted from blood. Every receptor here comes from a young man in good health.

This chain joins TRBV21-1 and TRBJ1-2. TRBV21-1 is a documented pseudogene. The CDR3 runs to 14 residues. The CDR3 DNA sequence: TGTGCCAGCAGCACGGGCACTCTGAACTATGGCTACACCTTC. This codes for CASSTGTLNYGYTF.

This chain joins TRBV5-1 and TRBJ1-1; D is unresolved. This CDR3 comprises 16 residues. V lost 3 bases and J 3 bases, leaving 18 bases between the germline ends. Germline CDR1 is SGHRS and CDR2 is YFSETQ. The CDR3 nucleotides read TGCGCCAGCAGCTCCACCGGGCTCCAAGAGGACACTGAAGCTTTCTTT. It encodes CASSSTGLQEDTEAFF.

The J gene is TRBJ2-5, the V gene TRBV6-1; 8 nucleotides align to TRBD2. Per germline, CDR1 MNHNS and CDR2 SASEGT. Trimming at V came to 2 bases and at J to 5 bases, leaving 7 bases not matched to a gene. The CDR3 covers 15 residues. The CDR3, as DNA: TGTGCCAGCAGTGAAACCCGCCTAGCGGGTGAGACCCAGTACTTC. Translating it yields CASSETRLAGETQYF.

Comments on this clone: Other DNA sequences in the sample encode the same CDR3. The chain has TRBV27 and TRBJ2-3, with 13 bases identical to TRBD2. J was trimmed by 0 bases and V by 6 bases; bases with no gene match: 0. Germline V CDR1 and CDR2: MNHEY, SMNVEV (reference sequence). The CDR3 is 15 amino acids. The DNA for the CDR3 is TGTGCCAGCAGGGGACTAGCGGGGAGCACAGATACGCAGTATTTT. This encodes CASRGLAGSTDTQYF.